This T cell receptor beta chain is from a study of blood T cell repertoires in COVID-19 (dated by TCRdb to the early 2020s). Notes on the research overall: The collaborator samples originated in the United States, Italy and Spain and spanned the acute and convalescent phases of COVID-19. The prospective study material was composed of cDNA or gDNA derived from T cells, B-cell-depleted T cells, or PBMCs. The dataset comprised deeply sampled blood TCRbeta repertoires from subjects exposed to, actively infected with, or recovered from COVID-19. The repertoires were made available in a free public database intended to serve as a resource for research on the immune response to SARS-CoV-2. The samples were drawn from the first 160 participants of the ongoing ImmuneRACE study and from over 950 subjects provided by 6 global collaborators. The sample metadata nearly always contained a de-identified subject ID, COVID-19 status, age in years and sex. HLA class I and class II types, where available, came from metadata supplied by the sample provider rather than from assay-based typing. What the authors observed across the whole study: The quantity of clinical and demographic metadata differed by source and by participant and was supplied without curation.

Comment on this clone: Its cognate antigen has yet to be identified. The record has no base qualities; no much larger clone is one base away.

At one collaborating source in Seattle, patients were enrolled during active infection and were followed longitudinally through the course of disease. Each collaborating institution followed its own protocols to collect whole blood in K2EDTA tubes. For TCRbeta analysis, collaborator samples were shipped as frozen whole blood, as isolated PBMCs, or as DNA extracted from either sample type. TCRbeta CDR3 regions were amplified from genomic DNA using the immunoSEQ Assay, a bias-controlled multiplex PCR. Processing in the source paper ran as follows. The number of nucleated cells in each sample was estimated from the amplification of reference gene primers within the assay. To quantify the absolute abundance of each unique TCRbeta CDR3 rearrangement, sequence reads were collapsed and filtered. For each sample, productive Simpson clonality was calculated as the square root of Simpson's diversity index across productive rearrangements. TCRdb re-hosts the immuneACCESS table, in-frame sequences only. Its copies lack some clones; in the studies checked, an unresolved V gene accounts for under half of them, and the cause for the rest is not known. That table furnishes V, J and clone size, whereas the DNA furnished D and trimming. The sample table holds about 480,000 clones, of which 85% to 90% were seen once. The top ten clonotypes cover about 8.2% of the sample.

CDR1 SGHRS and CDR2 YFSETQ were looked up in the germline V gene. The germline ends are 6 bases apart after V is trimmed by 4 bases and J by 2 bases. Reading from cysteine to phenylalanine, the CDR3 counts 13 amino acids. Only CDR3 DNA is held: 39 bases, read in frame from base 1. The rearrangement joined TRBV5-1 to TRBJ1-4; the D gene identity is not certain. The specimen sequenced was peripheral blood. This clonotype was sampled from a woman aged 50 to 60 with COVID-19, enrolled during active disease. The nucleotide sequence reads as follows: TGCGCCAGCAGCGACTCCACTAATGAAAAACTGTTTTTT. This translates into CASSDSTNEKLFF. Where the CDR3 stops, the reference TRBV5-1 and TRBJ1-4 genes take over; the full variable domain is KAGVTQTPRYLIKTRGQQVTLSCSPISGHRSVSWYQQTPGQGLQFLFEYFSETQRNKGNFPGRFSGRQFSNSRSEMNVSTLELGDSALYLCASSDSTNEKLFFGSGTQLSVL.